Included here is one T cell receptor beta chain sequence, with context. The entry originates in a study of OX40 agonist ivuxolimab in advanced cancers. The wider study: Ivuxolimab, an antibody acting as an agonist of OX40 (CD134), was used to treat patients.

Clones were sequenced by immunoSEQ multiplex PCR, and TCRdb holds only the in-frame ones, with some missing. The sample records about 69,000 clones, 85% to 90% being singletons. This CDR3 region has 20 residues. Germline CDR1 is LGHNA and CDR2 is YNFKEQ. V gave up 4 bases and J gave up 0 bases; unmatched junction bases: 11. The input for sequencing was CD4+ or CD8+ T cells sorted from blood, taken in a trial of the OX40 agonist ivuxolimab. This rearrangement joins TRBV4-2 to TRBJ2-6; 11 positions match TRBD2. The clonotype comes from an adult with an advanced solid tumor such as melanoma, head and neck, liver or kidney cancer. CDR3 residues: CASSRQLAGVDISGANVLTF. The CDR3 bases are TGTGCCAGCAGCCGACAACTAGCGGGAGTTGACATCTCTGGGGCCAACGTCCTGACTTTC.